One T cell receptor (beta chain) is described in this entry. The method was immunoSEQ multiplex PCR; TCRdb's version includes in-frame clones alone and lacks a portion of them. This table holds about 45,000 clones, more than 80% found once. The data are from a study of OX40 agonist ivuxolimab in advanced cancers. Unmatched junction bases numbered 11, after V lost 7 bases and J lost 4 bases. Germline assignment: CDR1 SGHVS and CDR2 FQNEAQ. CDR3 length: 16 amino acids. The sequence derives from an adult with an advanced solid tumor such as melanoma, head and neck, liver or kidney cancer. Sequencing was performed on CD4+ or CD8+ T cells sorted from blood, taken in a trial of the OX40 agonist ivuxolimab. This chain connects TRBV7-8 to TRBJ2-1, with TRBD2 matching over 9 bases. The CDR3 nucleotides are TGTGCCAGCAAGATCTCACGGACTAGCGCTTACAATGAGCAGTTCTTC. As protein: CASKISRTSAYNEQFF.